The source of this T cell receptor (beta chain) is a study of blood T cell repertoires in COVID-19. In the study overall: There were acute and convalescent COVID-19 samples, and they came from the United States, Italy and Spain. T cells, B-cell-depleted T cells, or PBMCs supplied cDNA or gDNA.

Libraries were prepared by immunoSEQ multiplex PCR; TCRdb keeps only in-frame clonotypes and omits some of them. The profile shows some 260,000 clones, about 79% of them singletons. The CDR3 extends over 16 amino acids. Germline trimming cut 4 bases from V and 5 bases from J; bases unmatched to any gene: 7. Germline V lookup: CDR1 KGHDR, CDR2 SFDVKD. The sample taken for sequencing was peripheral blood. The chain has TRBV24-1 and TRBJ2-7; TRBD2 matches 13 bases. This clonotype was obtained from a man at least 80 years old with acute or convalescent COVID-19. The CDR3 nucleotides are TGTGCCACCAGTGACCCGGGACTAGCGGGGTCGGACGAGCAGTACTTC. Its protein product is CATSDPGLAGSDEQYF.